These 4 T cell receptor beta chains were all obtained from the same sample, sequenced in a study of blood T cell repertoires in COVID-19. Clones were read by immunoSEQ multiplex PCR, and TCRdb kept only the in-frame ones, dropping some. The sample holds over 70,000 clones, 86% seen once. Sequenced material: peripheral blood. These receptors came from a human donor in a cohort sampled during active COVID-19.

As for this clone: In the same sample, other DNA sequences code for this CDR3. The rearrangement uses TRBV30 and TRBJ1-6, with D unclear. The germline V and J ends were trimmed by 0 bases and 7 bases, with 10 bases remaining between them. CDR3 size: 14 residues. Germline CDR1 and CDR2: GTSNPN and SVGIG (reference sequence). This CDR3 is CAWSVLGGNSPLHF. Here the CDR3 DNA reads TGTGCCTGGAGTGTCCTCGGCGGGAATTCACCCCTCCACTTT.

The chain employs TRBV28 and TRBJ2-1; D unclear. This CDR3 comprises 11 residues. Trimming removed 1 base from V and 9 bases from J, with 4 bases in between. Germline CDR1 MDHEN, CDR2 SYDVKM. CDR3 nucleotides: TGTGCCAGCAGTTTATTTATTGAGCAGTTCTTC. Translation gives CASSLFIEQFF.

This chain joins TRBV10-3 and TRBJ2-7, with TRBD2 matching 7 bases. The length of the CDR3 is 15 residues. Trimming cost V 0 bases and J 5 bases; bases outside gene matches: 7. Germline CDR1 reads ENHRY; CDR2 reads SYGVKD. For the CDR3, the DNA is TGTGCCATCAGTGAGTCGGGGGGGGTGTCAGACGAGCAGTACTTC. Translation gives CAISESGGVSDEQYF.

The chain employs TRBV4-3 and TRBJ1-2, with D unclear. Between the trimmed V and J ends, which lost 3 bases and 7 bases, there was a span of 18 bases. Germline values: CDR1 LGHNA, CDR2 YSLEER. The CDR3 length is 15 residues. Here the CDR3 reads CASSQTVGRMGGYTF. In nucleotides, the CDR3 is TGCGCCAGCAGCCAGACCGTAGGGAGAATGGGTGGCTACACCTTC.